Below, 12 T cell receptor delta chains from the same sample are listed, as sequenced in a study of gamma-delta T cells after stem cell transplantation. TCRdb re-analyzed the RT-PCR reads via CATT. The sample contains approximately 2,100 delta-chain clones, approximately 3.1% of which appear only once. The specimen was gamma-delta T cells. These receptor sequences come from a human donor. It is not recorded whose cells these are; they may come from a transplant donor.

This clone was observed a handful of times. The genes are TRDV2 and TRDJ1; 13 nucleotides match TRDD3. In germline, CDR1 is GEAIGNYY, CDR2 EKD. The CDR3 has 17 amino acids. J gave up 9 bases and V 4 bases, and 16 bases lay outside the gene matches. The CDR3 here is CACDWVLGDTHLRELIF. In DNA, the CDR3 is TGTGCCTGTGATTGGGTACTGGGGGATACGCACCTCAGGGAACTCATCTTT.

This clone was observed a handful of times. The protein in TCRdb stems from a much larger clone and differs at residue 4 from this DNA's translation, likely a read error; here the protein is translated from the DNA. Other DNA sequences in this sample translate to the same CDR3. The chain is built from TRDV2 and TRDJ3, with TRDD3 identical over 12 bases. Trimming removed 4 bases from V and 0 bases from J; junction bases left unmatched: 6. This CDR3 spans 19 amino acids. Germline V lookup: CDR1 GEAIGNYY, CDR2 EKD. CDR3 protein: CACEWVLGDTSWDTRQMFF. In DNA, the CDR3 is TGTGCCTGTGAGTGGGTACTGGGGGATACCTCCTGGGACACCCGACAGATGTTTTTC.

This clone showed up just a few times. Being one base from a much bigger clone, this may be a read error. V is TRDV2 and J is TRDJ1, with 11 bases identical to TRDD3. This CDR3 comprises 17 residues. Germline V CDR1 and CDR2: GEAIGNYY, EKD. Trimming took 3 bases from V and 0 from J; bases not matched to a gene: 8. CDR3 sequence (DNA): TGTGCCTGTGACTGCATCCTGGGGGATACTTACACCGATAAACTCATCTTT. Protein: CACDCILGDTYTDKLIF.

The sample holds a few counts of this clone. A single base is all that separates this from a far larger clone, so a read error is likely. Other nucleotide sequences in the sample specify the same CDR3. The V gene is TRDV2, the J gene TRDJ1; D is possibly TRDD3 (6 bases). Germline V lookup: CDR1 GEAIGNYY, CDR2 EKD. The CDR3 consists of 17 residues. V was pared by 0 bases and J by 4 bases, with 20 bases between. This CDR3 is CACDTVGRRTGFDKLIF. The DNA for the CDR3 is TGTGCCTGTGACACCGTGGGCCGCCGTACTGGGTTCGATAAACTCATCTTT.

This clone was counted only a few times. One base away lies a much larger clone, so this may be a sequencing read error. The rearrangement uses TRDV2 and TRDJ1; TRDD3 matches at 9 bases. The length of the CDR3 is 13 residues. Germline loops: CDR1 GEAIGNYY, CDR2 EKD. The junction had 4 bases not matched to a gene; V was cut back by 2 bases and J by 7 bases. DNA for the CDR3: TGTGCCTGTGACAGGCTGGGGGATGTTAAACTCATCTTT. The encoded protein is CACDRLGDVKLIF.

Concerning this clone itself: The protein given by TCRdb reflects a much larger clone and differs at residue 7 from this DNA's translation, likely from a read error; the protein shown is the DNA's translation. CDR3 DNA sequence: TGTGCCTGTGACACCGTGGATCTGGGGGATACGCGGACCGATAAACTCATCTTT. Amino acids: CACDTVDLGDTRTDKLIF. The chain uses TRDV2 and TRDJ1, with 12 bases aligning to TRDD3. V gave up 0 bases and J gave up 2 bases; unmatched junction bases: 9. CDR3 size: 18 residues. Germline V gives CDR1 GEAIGNYY, CDR2 EKD.

This clone was recorded a few times. A far larger clone differs by one base, so this is likely a read error. The chain combines TRDV2 with TRDJ1, with 12 bases fitting TRDD3. The germline gives CDR1 GEAIGNYY, CDR2 EKD. V shed 3 bases and J 1 base; nucleotides not matched to a gene: 17. The CDR3 runs 20 residues. The CDR3 spells CACDAGWGIRLRAITDKLIF. CDR3 bases: TGTGCCTGTGACGCCGGCTGGGGGATACGCTTACGAGCGATCACCGATAAACTCATCTTT.

This clone appeared a few times. This likely came from a read error, as a far larger clone is one base away. This same CDR3 is encoded by further DNA sequences in the sample. This chain connects TRDV2 to TRDJ1, with 13 bases identical to TRDD3. Germline V gene data show CDR1 as GEAIGNYY and CDR2 as EKD. This CDR3 has 20 amino acids. The DNA of the CDR3 is TGTGCCTGCGACACCGTTACTGGGGGATACGCCCAAAGGGCCACCGATAAACTCATCTTT. Protein sequence: CACDTVTGGYAQRATDKLIF.

This clone is large. The same CDR3 is also encoded by other DNA sequences in this sample. The V gene is TRDV2, the J gene TRDJ1; maybe TRDD3 (5 bases). Germline CDR1 reads GEAIGNYY; CDR2 reads EKD. The CDR3 covers 16 residues. Trimming removed 1 base from V and 4 bases from J, with 18 bases in between. CDR3 sequence (DNA): TGTGCCTGTGACACGGCAGGGATGAGGGAAGGCGATAAACTCATCTTT. Translating gives CACDTAGMREGDKLIF.

A few counts support this clone. A far larger clone is off by one base, so a read error is likely. The sample carries other DNA sequences with the same CDR3. The chain carries TRDV2 and TRDJ1; 7 nucleotides match TRDD3. The CDR3 is 18 amino acids. The trim removed 0 bases at V and 2 bases at J, leaving 14 bases unmatched. CDR1 and CDR2 from the germline V gene are GEAIGNYY and EKD. CDR3: CACDTVDGGYAGTDKLIF. CDR3 nucleotide sequence: TGTGCCTGTGACACCGTTGATGGAGGATACGCAGGGACCGATAAACTCATCTTT.

This clone has a handful of counts. Since a far larger clone is one base different, this is likely a read error. CDR3 loop: CACDTVGTGGYQLIF. The CDR3, as DNA: TGTGCCTGTGACACCGTGGGGACTGGGGGATACCAACTCATCTTT. The rearrangement uses TRDV2 and TRDJ1; 12 bases line up with TRDD3. The CDR3 sequence is 15 residues long. The junction had 7 bases not matched to a gene; V was cut back by 0 bases and J by 9 bases. Germline CDR1 is GEAIGNYY and CDR2 is EKD.

J is TRDJ1 and V is TRDV2, with 9 bases aligning to TRDD3. V shed 3 bases and J 1 base; nucleotides not matched to a gene: 8. The V gene's germline CDR1 is GEAIGNYY and CDR2 EKD. CDR3 length: 16 amino acids. CDR3 residues: CACDALLGDLTDKLIF. CDR3 bases: TGTGCCTGTGACGCCTTACTGGGGGACCTCACCGATAAACTCATCTTT.